This T cell receptor beta chain emerged from a study of cytomegalovirus exposure and HLA in healthy donors. Study overall: A subsequent analysis reported that the 95 to 150 validation repertoires were produced on the same platform that had also been used for the 550 to 750 first-cohort repertoires. Study conclusions and caveats: Some public TCRs appeared in many individuals, while most sequences were rare.

Concerning this clone: Its antigen is currently unknown.

Libraries were prepared by immunoSEQ multiplex PCR; TCRdb keeps only in-frame clonotypes and omits some of them. Here the sample spans about 160,000 clones, roughly 90% being singletons. The V end was cut by 1 base, the J end by 8 bases, with 11 bases between. The CDR3 is 13 residues long. From germline, CDR1 is SEHNR and CDR2 FQNEAQ (reference sequence). Sequenced input: PBMCs. The receptor was derived from a woman in her late teens or twenties in good health and CMV-seronegative. The rearrangement links TRBV7-9 to TRBJ1-2; D is ambiguous. The CDR3 spells CASSLEGGGGYTF. In DNA form, the CDR3 reads TGTGCCAGCAGCTTAGAAGGAGGTGGGGGCTACACCTTC. The full variable domain, its missing parts supplied by reference TRBV7-9 and TRBJ1-2, is DTGVSQNPRHKITKRGQNVTFRCDPISEHNRLYWYRQTLGQGPEFLTYFQNEAQLEKSRLLSDRFSAERPKGSFSTLEIQRTEQGDSAMYLCASSLEGGGGYTFGSGTRLTVV.